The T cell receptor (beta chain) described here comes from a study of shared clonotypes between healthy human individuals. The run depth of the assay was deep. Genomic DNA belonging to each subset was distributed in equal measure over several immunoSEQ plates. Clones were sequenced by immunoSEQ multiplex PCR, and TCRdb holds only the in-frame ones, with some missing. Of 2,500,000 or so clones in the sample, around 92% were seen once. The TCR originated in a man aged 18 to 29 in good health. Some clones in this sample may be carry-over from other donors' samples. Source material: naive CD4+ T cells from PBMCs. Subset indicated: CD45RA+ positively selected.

CDR3 nucleotide sequence: TGTGCCAGCAGCGGGGAGGCTGGAAACACCATATATTTT. This encodes CASSGEAGNTIYF. V gene TRBV6-1 combines with J gene TRBJ1-3; unclear D gene. Germline-derived CDR1 and CDR2 are MNHNS and SASEGT. CDR3 length: 13 residues. V gave up 6 bases and J gave up 2 bases, with 8 bases separating them.